The present entry profiles one T cell receptor beta chain with its context. The target of this receptor is not known. No much larger clone is present one base from it, and per-base qualities are unavailable. In the prospective study, participants were roughly 18 to 95 years old, resided in approximately 22 geographic areas of the United States, and were enrolled through a virtual design. Cohort assignment in the prospective study relied on participant-reported clinical history from a screening survey and a study questionnaire. For ImmuneRACE Cohort 3, a participant was defined as recovered based on two consecutive negative NP/OP PCR tests, clearance by a healthcare professional, or resolution of symptoms. In the prospective study, mobile phlebotomists collected whole blood, serum and a nasopharyngeal or oropharyngeal swab from each participant. Participants in the prospective study had the option to provide additional blood draws and questionnaires over an approximately two-month period. Blood samples from the prospective study were shipped frozen or at room temperature prior to DNA extraction.

The sample originates from a study of blood T cell repertoires in COVID-19 (dated by TCRdb to the early 2020s). Regarding the study in general: Samples from collaborators originated in the United States, Italy and Spain and spanned both the acute and convalescent phases of COVID-19. The prospective study material was composed of cDNA or gDNA derived from T cells, B-cell-depleted T cells, or PBMCs. Subjects who had been exposed to COVID-19, were actively infected with it, or had recovered from it provided the deeply sampled blood TCRbeta repertoires that made up the dataset. The repertoires were released in a freely available public database intended as a resource for research on the immune response to SARS-CoV-2. Samples came from the ongoing ImmuneRACE study (first 160 participants) plus 1,254 subjects from 6 global collaborators. A de-identified subject ID, COVID-19 status, age in years and sex were almost always included in the sample metadata. Where HLA class I and class II types were available, the types were taken from metadata supplied by the sample provider, not from assay-based typing.

TCRbeta CDR3 regions were amplified from genomic DNA by means of the immunoSEQ Assay, a bias-controlled multiplex PCR. Under the source paper's analysis protocol: The number of nucleated cells in each sample was estimated by amplification of reference gene primers within the assay. Sequence reads were collapsed and filtered to measure the absolute abundance of every unique TCRbeta CDR3 rearrangement. For each sample, productive Simpson clonality was calculated as the square root of Simpson's diversity index over productive rearrangements. Sourced from immuneACCESS, this table was stored by TCRdb with only in-frame sequences that have V and J called. A share of the clones is absent; for the studies checked, an unresolved V gene accounts for under half, and the remainder has no known explanation. The V and J calls and clone size are taken from that table; D and trimming were inferred from the DNA. Present in this sample are around 300,000 clones, 80% to 90% of which were seen just once. The ten largest make up about 4.7% of the sample.

Broader findings and caveats from the paper: How much clinical and demographic metadata was included differed by source and by participant, and the metadata was provided uncurated.

Sequencing was performed on PBMCs or T cells enriched from blood (not recorded which). The TCR was taken from a man aged 30 to 39 who had recovered from COVID-19.

CDR3 protein: CASSPLGTGAQETQYF. The DNA sequence is TGTGCCAGCTCACCATTAGGGACAGGGGCCCAAGAGACCCAGTACTTC. The V gene is TRBV18 and the J gene is TRBJ2-5; 10 bases in the middle match TRBD1. The CDR3 has 16 amino acids, counting the end cysteine and phenylalanine. The entry retains the CDR3 DNA only, 48 bases that are in frame from base 1. For CDR1 and CDR2, the germline V gene lists KGHSH and LQKENI. The V end gives up 2 bases and the J end 1 base, leaving 4 bases in the junction not matched to a gene.